Reported below is one T cell receptor beta chain. Antigen specificity is unknown. With 6 bases removed from V and 5 bases from J, the gap between germline ends came to 11 bases. CDR1 LNHDA and CDR2 SQIVND come from the germline V gene (reference sequence). The CDR3 runs 13 residues. This sample is drawn from a study of lymphopenia after photon versus proton radiotherapy. Broader study findings: Proton therapy kept repertoires fairly stable, unlike photons, which gained effector/memory cells. Authors raise, but do not show, better survival with proton therapy. After lymphocyte nadir, photon-treated repertoires showed oligoclonal expansion, especially CD8+ Temra. In patients who died, overall survival fell as post-nadir TCR diversity dropped more.

The data were produced by immunoSEQ multiplex PCR, yet TCRdb's version contains in-frame clones alone and is incomplete. The sample has about 68,000 clones; approximately 91% are singletons. This sequence joins TRBV19 and TRBJ1-5; TRBD1 might be the D (6 bases). Sample: peripheral blood, taken from a patient treated with photon-based radiotherapy. The TCR was taken from a woman aged 70-85 years with pancreatic cancer. The CDR3 DNA is TGTGCCAGTAGCTCAGGGGTGGATCAGCCCCAGCATTTT. This translates into CASSSGVDQPQHF.